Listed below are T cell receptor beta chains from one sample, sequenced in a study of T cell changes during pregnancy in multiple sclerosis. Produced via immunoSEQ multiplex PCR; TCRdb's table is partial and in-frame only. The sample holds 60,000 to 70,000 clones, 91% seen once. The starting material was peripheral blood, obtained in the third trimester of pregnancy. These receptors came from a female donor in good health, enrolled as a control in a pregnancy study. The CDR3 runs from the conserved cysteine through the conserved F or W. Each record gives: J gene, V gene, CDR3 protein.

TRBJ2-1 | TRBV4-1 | CASTGGDEQFF
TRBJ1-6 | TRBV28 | CASSPGRNSPLHF
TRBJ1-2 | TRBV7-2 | CASSFLGRSDYGYTF
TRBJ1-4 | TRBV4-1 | CASSPGGREVEKLFF
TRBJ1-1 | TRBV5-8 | CASSPTGSSEAFF
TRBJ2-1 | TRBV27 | CASIHPLTGLGKQFF
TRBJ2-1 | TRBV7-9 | CASSYSGGAWNEQFF
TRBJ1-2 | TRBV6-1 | CASSEQGAPVGGYTF
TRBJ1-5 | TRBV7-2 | CASSSNRGQPQHF
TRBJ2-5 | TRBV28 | CASSFVAGGRETQYF
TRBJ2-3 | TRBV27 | CASSPDRGRLTDTQYF
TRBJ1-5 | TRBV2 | CASSERQGNQPQHF
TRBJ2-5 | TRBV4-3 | CASSARGGLRETQYF
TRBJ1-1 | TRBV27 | CASRQAWARNTEAFF
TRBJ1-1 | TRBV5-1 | CASSPDREYLLTEAFF
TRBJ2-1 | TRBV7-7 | CASSSRFGDYNEQFF
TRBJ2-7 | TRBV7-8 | CASSLAGAGEYF
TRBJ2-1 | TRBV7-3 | CASSSGLAGAEQFF
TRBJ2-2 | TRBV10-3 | CAISDSETGELFF
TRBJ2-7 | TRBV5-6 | CASSSGLAGSSYEQYF
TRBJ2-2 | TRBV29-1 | CTCSFDTGELFF
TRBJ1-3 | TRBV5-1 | CASSLGWTTHDPNSGNTIYF
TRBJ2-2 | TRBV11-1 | CASSPLTGKGGELFF
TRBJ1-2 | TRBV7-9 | CASSNRTGAIDGYTF
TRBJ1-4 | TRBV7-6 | CASSSRQSPTNEKLFF
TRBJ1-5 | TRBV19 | CASSDLSNQPQHF
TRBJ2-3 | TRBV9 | CASSVGSSLSDTQYF
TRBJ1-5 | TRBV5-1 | CASSPGGRVNQPQHF
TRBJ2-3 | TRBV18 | CASSLSGTPTDTQYF
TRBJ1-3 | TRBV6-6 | CASSYSQSTSGNTIYF
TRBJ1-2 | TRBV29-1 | CSVEDGDTGAYGYTF
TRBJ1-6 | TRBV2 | CASIPPPRGQSNSPLHF
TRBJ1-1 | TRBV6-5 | CASSGQLSAFF
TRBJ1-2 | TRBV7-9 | CASSLAAGDGYTF
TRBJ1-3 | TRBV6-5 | CASSYRPGSGNTIYF
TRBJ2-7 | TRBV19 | CASRGGKARDRREQYF
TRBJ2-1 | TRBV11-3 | CASSLDPGQGVYNEQFF
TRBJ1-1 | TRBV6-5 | CASTGQGEAFF
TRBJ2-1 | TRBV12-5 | CASGLDSTGYREQFF
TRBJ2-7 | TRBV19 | CASSKNRGYEQYF
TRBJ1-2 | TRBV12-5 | CASKQGAFGGYTF
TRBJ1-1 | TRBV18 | CASSPLDGANTEAFF
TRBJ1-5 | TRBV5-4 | CASSSQNSNQPQHF
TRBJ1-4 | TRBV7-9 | CASSTMAQRTEEKLFF
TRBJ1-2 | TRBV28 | CASSPYDRDYGYTF
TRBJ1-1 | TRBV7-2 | CASSLAYRADMNTEAFF
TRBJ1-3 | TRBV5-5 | CASREQLSSGNTIYF
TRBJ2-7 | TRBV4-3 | CASSQTSTYEQYF
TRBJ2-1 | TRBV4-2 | CASSQGAPSADEQFF
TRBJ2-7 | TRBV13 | CASSIRGTRDEQYF